This TCR beta chain was sequenced in a study of cytomegalovirus exposure and HLA in healthy donors. Across the whole study: As released early, the data held about 85 million unique TCRs from HLA-typed donors.

Per germline, CDR1 SGHVS and CDR2 FQNEAQ. This CDR3 has 14 residues. V lost 0 bases, J lost 7 bases, and 12 bases lay in between. PCR amplification relied on 60 Vbeta primers (plus 13 Jbeta primers). The data were produced by immunoSEQ multiplex PCR, yet TCRdb's version contains in-frame clones alone and is incomplete. The table has 200,000 or so clones, approximately 83% seen once. This clonotype was sampled from a boy aged 2-9 years in good health and CMV-seronegative. This chain links TRBV7-8 with TRBJ1-2; D is perhaps TRBD1 (5 bases). The sample comprised PBMCs. DNA for the CDR3: TGTGCCAGCAGCTTAGCGCTGGGGCAGGCTGGCTACACCTTC. It specifies CASSLALGQAGYTF.